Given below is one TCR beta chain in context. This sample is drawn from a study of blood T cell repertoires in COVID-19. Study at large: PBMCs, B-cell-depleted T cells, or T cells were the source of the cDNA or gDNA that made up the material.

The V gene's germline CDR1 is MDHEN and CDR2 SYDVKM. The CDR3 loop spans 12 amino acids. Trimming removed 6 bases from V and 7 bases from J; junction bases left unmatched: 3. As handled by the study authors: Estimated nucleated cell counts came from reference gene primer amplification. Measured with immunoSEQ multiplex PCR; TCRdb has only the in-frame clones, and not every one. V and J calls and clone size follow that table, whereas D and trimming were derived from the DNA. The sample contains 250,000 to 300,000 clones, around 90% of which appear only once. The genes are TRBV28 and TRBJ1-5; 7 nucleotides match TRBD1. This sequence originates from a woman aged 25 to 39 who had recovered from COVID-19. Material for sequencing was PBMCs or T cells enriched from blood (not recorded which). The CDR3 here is CASRPGGQPQHF. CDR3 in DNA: TGTGCCAGCAGACCAGGGGGGCAGCCCCAGCATTTT. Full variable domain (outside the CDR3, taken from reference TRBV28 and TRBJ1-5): DVKVTQSSRYLVKRTGEKVFLECVQDMDHENMFWYRQDPGLGLRLIYFSYDVKMKEKGDIPEGYSVSREKKERFSLILESASTNQTSMYLCASRPGGQPQHFGDGTRLSIL.